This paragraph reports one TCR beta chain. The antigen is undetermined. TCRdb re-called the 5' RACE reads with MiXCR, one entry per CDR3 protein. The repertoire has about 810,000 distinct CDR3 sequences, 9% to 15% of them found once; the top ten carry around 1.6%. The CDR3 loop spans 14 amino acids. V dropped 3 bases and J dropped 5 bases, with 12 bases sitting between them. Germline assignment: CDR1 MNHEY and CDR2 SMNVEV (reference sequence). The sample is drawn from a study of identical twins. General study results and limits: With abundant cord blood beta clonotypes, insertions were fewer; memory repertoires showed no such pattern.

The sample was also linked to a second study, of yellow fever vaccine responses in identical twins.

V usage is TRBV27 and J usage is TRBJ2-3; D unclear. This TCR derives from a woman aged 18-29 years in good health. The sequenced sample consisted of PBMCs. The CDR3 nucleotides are TGTGCCAGCAGTTTTGGGTCGGCCGGAGATACGCAGTATTTT. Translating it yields CASSFGSAGDTQYF.